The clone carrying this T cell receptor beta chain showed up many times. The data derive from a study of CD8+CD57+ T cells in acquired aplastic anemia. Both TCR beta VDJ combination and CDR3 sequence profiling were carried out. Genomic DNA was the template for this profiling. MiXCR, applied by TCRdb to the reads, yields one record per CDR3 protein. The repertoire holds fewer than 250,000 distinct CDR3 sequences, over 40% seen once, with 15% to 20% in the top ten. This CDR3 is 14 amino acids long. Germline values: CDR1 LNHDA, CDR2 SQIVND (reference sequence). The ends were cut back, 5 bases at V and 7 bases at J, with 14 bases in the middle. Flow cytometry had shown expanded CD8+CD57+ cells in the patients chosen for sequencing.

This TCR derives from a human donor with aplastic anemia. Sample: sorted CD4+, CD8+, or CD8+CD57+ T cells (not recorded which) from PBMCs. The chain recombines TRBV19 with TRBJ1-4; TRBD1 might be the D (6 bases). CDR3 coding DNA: TGTGCCAGTAGTGACCAGGGGCTCGGTGAAAAACTGTTTTTT. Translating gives CASSDQGLGEKLFF.